This T cell receptor beta chain was profiled in a study of T cells in localized non-small cell lung cancer. Overall study results and limits: Only one tumor region went through sequencing, so heterogeneity may still be there. Among the tissues sampled, uninvolved adjacent lung had the highest T cell clonality, above tumor. Adjacent lung had a median roughly 58 of the 100 largest tumor clones. A higher density of T cells in blood coincided with extended overall survival.

Clones were sequenced by immunoSEQ multiplex PCR, and TCRdb holds only the in-frame ones, with some missing. The sample has 20,000 to 25,000 clones; 70% to 90% are singletons. Of note for this clone: What it recognizes is unknown.

The CDR3 extends over 15 amino acids. V lost 0 bases and J 2 bases, leaving 10 bases between the germline ends. Germline CDR1 SGHRS, CDR2 YFSETQ. V and J are TRBV5-1 and TRBJ2-3; D is unresolved. Sequencing was performed on PBMCs, taken before any cancer treatment. This TCR came from a woman aged 35 to 75 with stage II squamous cell lung carcinoma. CDR3 amino acids: CASSLAEVITDTQYF. The CDR3 nucleotides are TGCGCCAGCAGCTTGGCCGAGGTTATCACAGATACGCAGTATTTT.